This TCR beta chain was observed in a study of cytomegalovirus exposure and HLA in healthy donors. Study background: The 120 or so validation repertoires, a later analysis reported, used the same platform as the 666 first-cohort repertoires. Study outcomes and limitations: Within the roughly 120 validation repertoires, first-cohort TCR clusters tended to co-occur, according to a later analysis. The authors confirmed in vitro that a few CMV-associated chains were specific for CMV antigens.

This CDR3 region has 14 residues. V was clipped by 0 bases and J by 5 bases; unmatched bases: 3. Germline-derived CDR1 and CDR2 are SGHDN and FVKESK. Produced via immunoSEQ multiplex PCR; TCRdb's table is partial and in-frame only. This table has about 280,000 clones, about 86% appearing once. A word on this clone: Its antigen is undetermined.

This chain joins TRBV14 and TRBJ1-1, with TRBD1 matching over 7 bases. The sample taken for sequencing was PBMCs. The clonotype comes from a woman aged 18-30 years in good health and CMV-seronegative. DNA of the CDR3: TGTGCCAGCAGCCAAGACAGGGGGTGGACTGAAGCTTTCTTT. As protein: CASSQDRGWTEAFF.